Listed below are T cell receptor beta chains from one sample, sequenced in a study of technical replicates of blood from a few donors. Here immunoSEQ multiplex PCR was the method, and the copy in TCRdb shows in-frame clones only, minus some. The repertoire holds 74,000 or so clones, with about 92% as singletons. The specimen sequenced was T cells isolated from PBMCs. These receptors came from a human donor in good health. The CDR3 runs from the conserved cysteine through the conserved F or W. A D gene is named only where the DNA matches it firmly. Size tells how often a clone was seen (once, few, many) or the class of an expanded clone, and some rows leave it out.

v_gene	j_gene	abundance	d_gene	CDR3nt	CDR3aa
TRBV6-5	TRBJ1-1	-	-	TGTGCCAGCAGTTACCAGGGTATTGAAGCTTTCTTT	CASSYQGIEAFF
TRBV6-4	TRBJ2-1	-	-	TGTGCCAGCAGTGACGAGTATCACAATGAGCAGTTCTTC	CASSDEYHNEQFF
TRBV7-6	TRBJ2-6	-	TRBD1	TGTGCCAGCAGCTTAGCGCGTTGGACAGGGACTGGGGCCAACGTCCTGACTTTC	CASSLARWTGTGANVLTF
TRBV6-1	TRBJ2-3	-	TRBD1	TGTGCCAGCAGGACCGGGACAGGGATTTTAGATACGCAGTATTTT	CASRTGTGILDTQYF
TRBV5-4	TRBJ2-3	-	TRBD1	TGTGCCAGCAGCTTCACAGGGGCGTCGGATACGCAGTATTTT	CASSFTGASDTQYF
TRBV7-6	TRBJ2-2	-	-	TGTGCCAGCAGCTTAGGGATCAGGGGTGGGGACACCGGGGAGCTGTTTTTT	CASSLGIRGGDTGELFF
TRBV2	TRBJ2-1	-	-	TGTGCCAGCAGTGAAGCCCGTGTTAATTTTATCTACAATGAGCAGTTCTTC	CASSEARVNFIYNEQFF
TRBV19	TRBJ1-1	-	-	TGTGCCAGTAGTATGACAATTAACACTGAAGCTTTCTTT	CASSMTINTEAFF
TRBV6-5	TRBJ1-1	once	-	TGTGCCAGCAGTTCCCTCGACGGGGGAACTGAAGCTTTCTTT	CASSSLDGGTEAFF
TRBV7-8	TRBJ2-7	-	-	TGTGCCAGCAGCTTAGGCCGGGGTAGCTACGAGCAGTACTTC	CASSLGRGSYEQYF
TRBV27	TRBJ2-7	-	-	TGTGCCAGCAGTTTCGGCTACGAGCAGTACTTC	CASSFGYEQYF
TRBV18	TRBJ1-1	-	TRBD1	TGTGCCAGCTCACCTAATAAAGGGACAGCACAAAACACTGAAGCTTTCTTT	CASSPNKGTAQNTEAFF
TRBV30	TRBJ2-2	-	TRBD2	TGTGCCTGGACTAGCGGGATAAACACCGGGGAGCTGTTTTTT	CAWTSGINTGELFF
TRBV30	TRBJ1-3	-	-	TGTGCCTGGAGTGTACTGACAGGCCGGAACACCATATATTTT	CAWSVLTGRNTIYF
TRBV19	TRBJ1-4	few	-	TGTGCCACATTGCAGGGGAATGAAAAACTGTTTTTT	CATLQGNEKLFF
TRBV28	TRBJ2-6	-	-	TGTGCCAGCAGTTTGCAGGGTTTACTCTCTGGGGCCAACGTCCTGACTTTC	CASSLQGLLSGANVLTF
TRBV19	TRBJ1-1	-	-	TGTGCCAGTAGCTATCTAACAGGGAACACTGAAGCTTTCTTT	CASSYLTGNTEAFF
TRBV7-9	TRBJ1-1	-	-	TGTGCCAGCAGCAAACCGACAGGAGAGAACACTGAAGCTTTCTTT	CASSKPTGENTEAFF
TRBV12-5	TRBJ2-1	once	TRBD2	TGTGCTAGTGGTTGGCAAGCGGGAGTAGGCAATGAGCAGTTCTTC	CASGWQAGVGNEQFF
TRBV19	TRBJ1-2	-	TRBD1	TGTGCCAGTACCCGACAGGGTCGAGGCTACACCTTC	CASTRQGRGYTF
TRBV5-1	TRBJ1-1	-	-	TGCGCCAGCAGCTTGTTTGAGGGGAGGCAGAACACTGAAGCTTTCTTT	CASSLFEGRQNTEAFF
TRBV9	TRBJ2-7	-	-	TGTGCCAGCAGCGCCACAGCCTACGAGCAGTACTTC	CASSATAYEQYF
TRBV6-5	TRBJ1-3	-	TRBD1	TGTGCCAGCAGCCAAGACAGGGTTTTTGGAAACACCATATATTTT	CASSQDRVFGNTIYF
TRBV5-5	TRBJ2-2	-	TRBD2	TGTGCCAGTACTTGGGGGGGGGTCACCGGGGAGCTGTTTTTT	CASTWGGVTGELFF
TRBV25-1	TRBJ1-2	-	-	TGTGCCAGCCACCCCCCAGGGGCTATTCATGGCTACACCTTC	CASHPPGAIHGYTF
TRBV27	TRBJ2-1	-	TRBD2	TGTGCCAGCACTAGCGGGAGAGTTAACGATGAGCAGTTCTTC	CASTSGRVNDEQFF
TRBV4-1	TRBJ1-1	-	-	TGCGCCAGCAGCCAAGACGGGGGTTTGAACACTGAAGCTTTCTTT	CASSQDGGLNTEAFF
TRBV9	TRBJ1-2	-	TRBD1	TGTGCCAGCAGCACTCCCGAGGGACAGGGAAGAGGTGGCTACACCTTC	CASSTPEGQGRGGYTF
TRBV11-2	TRBJ2-7	-	TRBD2	TGTGCCAGCAGCACCGGACTAGCGGGAGCGGTTCGGAGAGTTAAGTACTTC	CASSTGLAGAVRRVKYF
TRBV19	TRBJ1-5	-	-	TGTGCCAGTAGTACCCCGTCAGGGCTGGATCAGCCCCAGCATTTT	CASSTPSGLDQPQHF
TRBV28	TRBJ1-4	-	-	TGTGCCAGCAGTTTGCAACGGGGGGTACGAGAAAAACTGTTTTTT	CASSLQRGVREKLFF
TRBV30	TRBJ1-1	-	-	TGTGCCTGGAGTGTACTAGGAGGGAGCACTGAAGCTTTCTTT	CAWSVLGGSTEAFF
TRBV7-9	TRBJ2-7	-	-	TGTGCCAGCAGCTTACTAGGCGAATCCTACGAGCAGTACTTC	CASSLLGESYEQYF
TRBV2	TRBJ2-1	-	TRBD2	TGTGCCAGCTCACGTGGCGGGGGCTACAATGAGCAGTTCTTC	CASSRGGGYNEQFF
TRBV28	TRBJ2-1	-	-	TGTGCCACCGAAGCGCGCGCCTCCTACAATGAGCAGTTCTTC	CATEARASYNEQFF